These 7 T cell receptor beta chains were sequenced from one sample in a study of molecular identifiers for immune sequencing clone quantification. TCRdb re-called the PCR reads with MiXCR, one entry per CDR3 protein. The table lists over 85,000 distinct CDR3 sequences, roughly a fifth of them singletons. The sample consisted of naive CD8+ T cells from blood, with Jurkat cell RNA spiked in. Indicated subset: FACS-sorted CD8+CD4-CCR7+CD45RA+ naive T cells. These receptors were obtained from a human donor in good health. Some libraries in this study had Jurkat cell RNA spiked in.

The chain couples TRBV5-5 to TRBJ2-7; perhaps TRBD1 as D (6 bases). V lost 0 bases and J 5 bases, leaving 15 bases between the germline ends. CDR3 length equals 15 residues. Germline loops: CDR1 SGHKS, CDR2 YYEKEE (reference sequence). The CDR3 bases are TGTGCCAGCAGCTTGGAATTCCAGGGGTTCCACGAGCAGTACTTC. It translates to CASSLEFQGFHEQYF. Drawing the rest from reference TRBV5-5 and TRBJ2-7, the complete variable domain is DAGVTQSPTHLIKTRGQQVTLRCSPISGHKSVSWYQQVLGQGPQFIFQYYEKEERGRGNFPDRFSARQFPNYSSELNVNALLLGDSALYLCASSLEFQGFHEQYFGPGTRLTVT.

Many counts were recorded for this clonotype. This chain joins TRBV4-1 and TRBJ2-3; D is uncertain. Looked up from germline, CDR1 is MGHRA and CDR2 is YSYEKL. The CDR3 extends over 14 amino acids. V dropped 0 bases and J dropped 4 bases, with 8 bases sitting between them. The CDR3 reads CASSQELGPDTQYF. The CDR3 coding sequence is TGCGCCAGCAGCCAAGAGTTGGGCCCAGATACGCAGTATTTT.

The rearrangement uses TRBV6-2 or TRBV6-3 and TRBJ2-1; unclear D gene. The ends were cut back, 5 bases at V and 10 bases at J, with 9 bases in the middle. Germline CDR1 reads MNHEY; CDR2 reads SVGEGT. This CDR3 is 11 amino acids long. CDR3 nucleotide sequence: TGTGCCAGCAGTACCTCATGGGAGCAGTTCTTC. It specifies CASSTSWEQFF.

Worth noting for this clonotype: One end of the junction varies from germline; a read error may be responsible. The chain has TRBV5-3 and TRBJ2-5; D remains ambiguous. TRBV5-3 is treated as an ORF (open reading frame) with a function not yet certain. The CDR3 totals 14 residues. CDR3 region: CASSLGGVEETQYF. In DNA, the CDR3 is TGTGCCAGCAGCTTAGGTGGGGTGGAGGAGACCCAGTACTTC.

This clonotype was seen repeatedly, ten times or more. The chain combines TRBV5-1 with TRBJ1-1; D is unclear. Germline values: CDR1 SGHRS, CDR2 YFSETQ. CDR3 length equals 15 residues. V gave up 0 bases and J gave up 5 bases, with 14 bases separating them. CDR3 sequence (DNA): TGCGCCAGCAGCTTGGCCCGGAACAGAGAGACTGAAGCTTTCTTT. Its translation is CASSLARNRETEAFF.

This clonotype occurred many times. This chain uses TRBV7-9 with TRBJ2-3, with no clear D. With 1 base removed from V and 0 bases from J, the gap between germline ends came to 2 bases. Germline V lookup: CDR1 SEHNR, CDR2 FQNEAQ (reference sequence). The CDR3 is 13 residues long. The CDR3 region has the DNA TGTGCCAGCAGCTTAGTGAGCACAGATACGCAGTATTTT. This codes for CASSLVSTDTQYF.

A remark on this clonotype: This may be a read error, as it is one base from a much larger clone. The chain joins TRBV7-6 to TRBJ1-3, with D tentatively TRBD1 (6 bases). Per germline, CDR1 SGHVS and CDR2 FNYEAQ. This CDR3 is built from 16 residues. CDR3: CASSPKGVGSGDTIYF. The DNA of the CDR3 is TGTGCCAGCAGCCCCAAGGGGGTCGGCTCTGGAGACACCATATATTTT.